These 21 T cell receptor beta chains were sequenced from one sample in a study of blood T cell repertoires in COVID-19. Sequencing used immunoSEQ multiplex PCR; TCRdb keeps in-frame clones, though not all of them. The sample includes some 200,000 clones, approximately 80% of them seen just once. Material for sequencing was PBMCs or T cells enriched from blood (not recorded which). The receptor source for this set is a man between 40 and 49 years old who had recovered from COVID-19.

This rearrangement joins TRBV3-1 (or the pseudogene TRBV3-2) to TRBJ2-6; D is possibly TRBD2 (5 bases). The CDR3 covers 20 residues. Germline V gives CDR1 LGHDT, CDR2 YNNKEL (reference sequence). Trimming took 4 bases from V and 0 from J, leaving 22 bases between them. CDR3 residues: CASSLRQTVEGYSGANVLTF. In DNA form, the CDR3 reads TGTGCCAGCAGCCTACGGCAGACGGTTGAGGGCTACTCTGGGGCCAACGTCCTGACTTTC.

V gene TRBV5-6 combines with J gene TRBJ2-3, with D perhaps TRBD2 (5 bases). This CDR3 is built from 14 residues. Germline CDR1 reads SGHDT; CDR2 reads YYEEEE. V was shortened by 0 bases and J by 1 base, with 6 bases between the two germline ends. CDR3 DNA: TGTGCCAGCAGCTTGGCCGGGGGCACAGATACGCAGTATTTT. Residues: CASSLAGGTDTQYF.

V gene TRBV15 combines with J gene TRBJ2-5, with D maybe TRBD2 (5 bases). The CDR3 spans 15 residues. Looked up from germline, CDR1 is LNHNV and CDR2 is YYDKDF (reference sequence). V gave up 3 bases and J gave up 3 bases, with 14 bases separating them. Here the CDR3 reads CATSSPKGVEETQYF. The CDR3 region has the DNA TGTGCCACCAGCAGTCCGAAGGGAGTGGAAGAGACCCAGTACTTC.

J is TRBJ1-5 and V is TRBV4-2, with TRBD1 identical over 8 bases. The CDR3 runs to 18 residues. From germline, CDR1 is LGHNA and CDR2 YNFKEQ. The J segment lost 0 bases and the V segment lost 2 bases, leaving 9 bases of the junction unmatched. The CDR3: CASSQWGQVSGSNQPQHF. CDR3 coding DNA: TGTGCCAGCAGCCAATGGGGACAGGTGTCCGGTAGCAATCAGCCCCAGCATTTT.

This clone came up once. This chain connects TRBV5-1 to TRBJ1-1; D perhaps matches TRBD1 (5 bases). V dropped 4 bases and J dropped 9 bases, with 25 bases sitting between them. Germline loops: CDR1 SGHRS, CDR2 YFSETQ. This CDR3 has 16 amino acids. CDR3 coding DNA: TGCGCCAGCAGCCCACCTGCCACAGGACCCTCGCTTCAAGCTTTCTTT. Translating gives CASSPPATGPSLQAFF. Filled out from reference TRBV5-1 and TRBJ1-1, the complete variable domain reads KAGVTQTPRYLIKTRGQQVTLSCSPISGHRSVSWYQQTPGQGLQFLFEYFSETQRNKGNFPGRFSGRQFSNSRSEMNVSTLELGDSALYLCASSPPATGPSLQAFFGQGTRLTVV.

V gene TRBV25-1 combines with J gene TRBJ2-2; no definite D call. The germline V gene has CDR1 MGHDK and CDR2 SYGVNS. CDR3 size: 12 residues. Trimming stripped 6 bases from V and 7 bases from J, with 9 bases between. As DNA, the CDR3 is TGTGCCAGCAGGTCGTCCCGCGGGGAGCTGTTTTTT. Translation: CASRSSRGELFF. The full variable domain, rest sourced from reference TRBV25-1 and TRBJ2-2, is EADIYQTPRYLVIGTGKKITLECSQTMGHDKMYWYQQDPGMELHLIHYSYGVNSTEKGDLSSESTVSRIRTEHFPLTLESARPSHTSQYLCASRSSRGELFFGEGSRLTVL.

The rearrangement joins TRBV13 to TRBJ2-1; 12 bases are shared with TRBD2. J was trimmed by 5 bases and V by 1 base; bases with no gene match: 9. Germline lookup yields CDR1 PRHDT and CDR2 FYEKMQ (reference sequence). The CDR3 is 18 residues long. CDR3 DNA: TGTGCCAGCAGCTTAGTCCCACGGACTAGCGGGAAGAACAATGAGCAGTTCTTC. This codes for CASSLVPRTSGKNNEQFF.

The CDR3 loop reads CASSSRQGVRDEQFF. Written as DNA, the CDR3 is TGTGCCAGCAGCTCGCGACAGGGAGTGCGCGATGAGCAGTTCTTC. The chain employs TRBV7-8 and TRBJ2-1; 7 bases line up with TRBD1. Trimming took 4 bases from V and 8 from J; bases not matched to a gene: 11. Germline V gene sequence: CDR1 SGHVS, CDR2 FQNEAQ. This CDR3 region has 15 residues.

V and J are TRBV24-1 and TRBJ2-5; D is possibly TRBD2 (6 bases). The CDR3 has 16 amino acids. Germline V gene lookup returns CDR1 KGHDR and CDR2 SFDVKD. V shed 0 bases and J shed 2 bases, with 12 bases lying between them. CDR3 sequence reads: CATSDLGGAQQETQYF. The CDR3 DNA reads TGTGCCACCAGTGATTTGGGCGGGGCCCAACAAGAGACCCAGTACTTC.

This chain connects TRBV9 to TRBJ2-3, with D maybe TRBD2 (5 bases). Per the germline V gene, CDR1 is SGDLS and CDR2 is YYNGEE. V was trimmed by 3 bases and J by 0 bases, leaving 14 bases between them. The CDR3 sequence is 16 residues long. The CDR3 loop reads CASSAGLSTSTDTQYF. The CDR3 nucleotides are TGTGCCAGCAGCGCCGGACTCTCAACTAGCACAGATACGCAGTATTTT. Combining the CDR3 with reference TRBV9 and TRBJ2-3 gives the whole variable domain DSGVTQTPKHLITATGQRVTLRCSPRSGDLSVYWYQQSLDQGLQFLIQYYNGEERAKGNILERFSAQQFPDLHSELNLSSLELGDSALYFCASSAGLSTSTDTQYFGPGTRLTVL.

The rearrangement uses TRBV18 and TRBJ1-2; 8 bases are a match to TRBD1. Germline V CDR1 and CDR2: KGHSH, LQKENI. This CDR3 spans 15 amino acids. V shed 0 bases, J shed 8 bases, and the junction held 8 bases outside the gene matches. CDR3 in amino acids: CASSPPDRGPHGYTF. CDR3 DNA: TGTGCCAGCTCACCACCAGACAGGGGTCCACACGGCTACACCTTC.

The chain joins TRBV7-8 to TRBJ1-4; D perhaps matches TRBD1 (5 bases). Germline assignment: CDR1 SGHVS and CDR2 FQNEAQ. The V gene lost 3 bases and the J gene lost 4 bases, with 9 bases spanning the gap. The CDR3 spans 14 residues. In DNA, the CDR3 is TGTGCCAGCAGCTTGCCCAGGGTTAATGAAAAACTGTTTTTT. Protein: CASSLPRVNEKLFF.

The chain recombines TRBV9 with TRBJ2-1, with 7 bases fitting TRBD2. V was clipped by 2 bases and J by 2 bases; unmatched bases: 4. This CDR3 region has 15 residues. Germline CDR1 and CDR2: SGDLS and YYNGEE. CDR3 sequence (DNA): TGTGCCAGCAGCGTCGCAGCGGGGACCTACAATGAGCAGTTCTTC. Its protein product is CASSVAAGTYNEQFF. The full variable domain, with the rest looked up from reference TRBV9 and TRBJ2-1, is DSGVTQTPKHLITATGQRVTLRCSPRSGDLSVYWYQQSLDQGLQFLIQYYNGEERAKGNILERFSAQQFPDLHSELNLSSLELGDSALYFCASSVAAGTYNEQFFGPGTRLTVL.

This chain connects TRBV12-3 or TRBV12-4 to TRBJ1-1, with D tentatively TRBD1 (5 bases). The ends were cut back, 8 bases at V and 4 bases at J, with 11 bases in the middle. The CDR3 totals 12 residues. CDR3 DNA sequence: TGTGCCAGCTGCTTGGGGGGCACTGAAGCTTTCTTT. Protein: CASCLGGTEAFF.

In this sample, this clone turned up once. The chain joins TRBV12-5 to TRBJ2-5; a possible D gene is TRBD1 (7 bases). Trimming cost V 7 bases and J 2 bases, with 23 bases left between them. Germline V gene data show CDR1 as LGHNT and CDR2 as FRNRAP. This CDR3 has 17 residues. CDR3 nucleotides: TGTGCTAGTGCTCCCGCAGGGGGGAACCCAATACAAGAGACCCAGTACTTC. It encodes CASAPAGGNPIQETQYF. Based on the CDR3 plus reference TRBV12-5 and TRBJ2-5, the full variable domain is DARVTQTPRHKVTEMGQEVTMRCQPILGHNTVFWYRQTMMQGLELLAYFRNRAPLDDSGMPKDRFSAEMPDATLATLKIQPSEPRDSAVYFCASAPAGGNPIQETQYFGPGTRLLVL.

The chain uses TRBV7-2 and TRBJ2-3, with 7 bases matching TRBD2. Germline trimming cut 3 bases from V and 2 bases from J; bases unmatched to any gene: 14. There are 18 residues in the CDR3. In germline, CDR1 is SGHTA, CDR2 FQGNSA. The CDR3 region has the DNA TGTGCCAGCAGCTTGTCCCCTAGATCTAGCGGAGCCACAGATACGCAGTATTTT. Translation: CASSLSPRSSGATDTQYF.

This clone was found once. The chain is built from TRBV7-2 and TRBJ2-1; D possibly corresponds to TRBD2 (5 bases). The germline gives CDR1 SGHTA, CDR2 FQGNSA. This CDR3 comprises 15 residues. V was cut by 1 base and J by 4 bases, with 11 bases left in between. CDR3 amino acids: CASSLVPSGYNEQFF. Written as DNA, the CDR3 is TGTGCCAGCAGCTTAGTGCCCTCGGGGTACAATGAGCAGTTCTTC.

V usage is TRBV7-2 and J usage is TRBJ1-3, with D tentatively TRBD1 (5 bases). V shed 6 bases and J shed 0 bases, with 18 bases lying between them. The CDR3 consists of 17 residues. Germline V CDR1 and CDR2: SGHTA, FQGNSA. The CDR3 region has the DNA TGTGCCAGCAGTCTATTGGGAGGGGCCACCTCTGGAAACACCATATATTTT. Protein product: CASSLLGGATSGNTIYF.

This chain's CDR3 is CASSIHRGYNEQFF. Here the CDR3 DNA reads TGTGCCAGCTCGATACACAGGGGATACAATGAGCAGTTCTTC. The rearrangement links TRBV18 to TRBJ2-1; 7 bases fit TRBD1. The CDR3 extends over 14 amino acids. Germline lookup yields CDR1 KGHSH and CDR2 LQKENI. The junction had 6 bases not matched to a gene; V was cut back by 6 bases and J by 4 bases.

The chain carries TRBV5-1 and TRBJ2-5; 9 bases align to TRBD1. The CDR3 is 15 residues long. The V gene end was trimmed by 4 bases and the J gene end by 5 bases; junction bases not matched to a gene: 9. The V gene's germline CDR1 is SGHRS and CDR2 YFSETQ. The CDR3 DNA sequence: TGCGCCAGCAGCACGAGACAGGGGGTGAGGGAGACCCAGTACTTC. It specifies CASSTRQGVRETQYF. Using reference TRBV5-1 and TRBJ2-5 for the parts outside the CDR3, the full variable domain is KAGVTQTPRYLIKTRGQQVTLSCSPISGHRSVSWYQQTPGQGLQFLFEYFSETQRNKGNFPGRFSGRQFSNSRSEMNVSTLELGDSALYLCASSTRQGVRETQYFGPGTRLLVL.

V usage is TRBV7-6 and J usage is TRBJ2-3; TRBD1 agrees at 9 bases. The CDR3 is 19 amino acids. The germline V gene has CDR1 SGHVS and CDR2 FNYEAQ. The trim removed 0 bases at V and 0 bases at J, leaving 10 bases unmatched. CDR3 residues: CASSLATGGGPSSTDTQYF. The CDR3 DNA reads TGTGCCAGCAGCTTAGCGACAGGGGGAGGGCCTTCTAGCACAGATACGCAGTATTTT.